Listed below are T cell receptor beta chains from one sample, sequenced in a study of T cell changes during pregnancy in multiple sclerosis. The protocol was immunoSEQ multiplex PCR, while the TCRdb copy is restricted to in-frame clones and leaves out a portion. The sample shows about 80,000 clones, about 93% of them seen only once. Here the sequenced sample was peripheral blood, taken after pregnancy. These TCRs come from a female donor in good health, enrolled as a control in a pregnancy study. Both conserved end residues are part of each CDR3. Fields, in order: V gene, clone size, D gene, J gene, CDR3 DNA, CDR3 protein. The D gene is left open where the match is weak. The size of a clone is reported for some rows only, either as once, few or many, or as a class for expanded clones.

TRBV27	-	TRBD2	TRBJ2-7	TGTGCCAGCAGCTCGCGGGGGGGGACCTACGAGCAGTACTTC	CASSSRGGTYEQYF
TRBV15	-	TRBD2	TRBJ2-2	TGTGCCACCAGCAGTAGCGGGGGGTTCGCCGGGGAGCTGTTTTTT	CATSSSGGFAGELFF
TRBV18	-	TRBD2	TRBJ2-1	TGTGCCAGCTCACCAGGTAGCGGGAGGGACAATGAGCAGTTCTTC	CASSPGSGRDNEQFF
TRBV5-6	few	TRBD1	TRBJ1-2	TGTGCCAGCAGCTTTGTTACAGGGGGCCAACACTTTGCTAACTATGGCTACACCTTC	CASSFVTGGQHFANYGYTF
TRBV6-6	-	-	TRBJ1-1	TGTGCCAGCAGTGACTACACGAACACTGAAGCTTTCTTT	CASSDYTNTEAFF
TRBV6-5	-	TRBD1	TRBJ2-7	TGTGCCAGCAGTACCGGACAGGGATCTTCCGAGCAGTACTTC	CASSTGQGSSEQYF
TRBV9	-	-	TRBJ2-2	TGTGCCAGCAGCGTGGCTGGGTACAGGTCTGGCGGGGAGCTGTTTTTT	CASSVAGYRSGGELFF
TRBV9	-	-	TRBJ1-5	TGTGCCAGCAGCGCCCAGGGTGGTGATCAGCCCCAGCATTTT	CASSAQGGDQPQHF
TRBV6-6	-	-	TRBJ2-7	TGTGCCAGCAGCCCCGGCGGTCACGAGCAGTACTTC	CASSPGGHEQYF
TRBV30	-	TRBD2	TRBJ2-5	TGTGCCTGGAGTAAACTAGCGGGTGTCGGAGAGACCCAGTACTTC	CAWSKLAGVGETQYF
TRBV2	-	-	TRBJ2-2	TGTGCCAGCACCCCGGACACCGGGGAGCTGTTTTTT	CASTPDTGELFF
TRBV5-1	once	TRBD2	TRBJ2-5	TGCGCCAGCAGCTTGGGACTAGCGGGGGCAGAGACCCAGTACTTC	CASSLGLAGAETQYF
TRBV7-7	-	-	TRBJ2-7	TGTCCGCGTCCCGGCTACGAGCAGTACTTC	CPRPGYEQYF
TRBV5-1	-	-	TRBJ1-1	TGCGCCAGCTCAGGGATGACTGAAGCTTTCTTT	CASSGMTEAFF
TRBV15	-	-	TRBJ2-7	TGTGCCACCAGCGATAGCTACGAGCAGTACTTC	CATSDSYEQYF
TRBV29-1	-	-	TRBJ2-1	TGCAGCGTCGCATATATGACAGGAATGAATGAGCAGTTCTTC	CSVAYMTGMNEQFF
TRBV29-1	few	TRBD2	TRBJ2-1	TGCAGCGTTGTAGTGGCGGGACTAGCGGTTTACAATGAGCAGTTCTTC	CSVVVAGLAVYNEQFF
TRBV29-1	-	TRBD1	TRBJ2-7	TGCAGCGTTCCGGGACAGGGCAAATACGAGCAGTACTTC	CSVPGQGKYEQYF
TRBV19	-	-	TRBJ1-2	TGTGCCAGTAGTCCAGGGAGGCGGTATGGCTACACCTTC	CASSPGRRYGYTF
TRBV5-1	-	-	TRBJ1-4	TGCGCCAGCAGCTCCACGGGGGGTAATGAAAAACTGTTTTTT	CASSSTGGNEKLFF
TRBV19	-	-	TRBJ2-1	TGTGCCAGTAGTATATCCGGGAAAAGCTCCTACAATGAGCAGTTCTTC	CASSISGKSSYNEQFF
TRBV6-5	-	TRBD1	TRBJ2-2	TGTGCCAGCAGTTCGGGACAGTTTTACACCGGGGAGCTGTTTTTT	CASSSGQFYTGELFF
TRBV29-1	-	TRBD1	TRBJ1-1	TGCAGCGTACAGGGGGGAGTTAACACTGAAGCTTTCTTT	CSVQGGVNTEAFF
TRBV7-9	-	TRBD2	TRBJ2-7	TGTGCCAGCAGCCCTAGACTAGCGGGAAGACCCTACGAGCAGTACTTC	CASSPRLAGRPYEQYF
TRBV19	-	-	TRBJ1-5	TGTGCCAGTACCAAAAGGGAGGGGAAAAATCAGCCCCAGCATTTT	CASTKREGKNQPQHF
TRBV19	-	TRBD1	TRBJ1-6	TGTGCCAGTAGTAGTGGGACAGGGTTCCGAAATTCACCCCTCCACTTT	CASSSGTGFRNSPLHF
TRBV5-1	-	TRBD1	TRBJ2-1	TGCGCCAGCAGCTTAACACCGGACAGGGGCCGCAACAATGAGCAGTTCTTC	CASSLTPDRGRNNEQFF
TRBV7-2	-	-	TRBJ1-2	TGTGCCAGCAGCTTATTGGGGGGTGGCTACACCTTC	CASSLLGGGYTF
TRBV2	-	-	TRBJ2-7	TGTGCCAGCAGTGAGGCCGCGGGGGCTTTTTACGAGCAGTACTTC	CASSEAAGAFYEQYF
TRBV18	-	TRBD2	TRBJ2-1	TGTGCCAGCTCACCTAGCGGGAGTGGTGATGAGCAGTTCTTC	CASSPSGSGDEQFF
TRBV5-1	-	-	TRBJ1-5	TGCGCCAGCAGCTTATTACCCAGGGGCAATCAGCCCCAGCATTTT	CASSLLPRGNQPQHF
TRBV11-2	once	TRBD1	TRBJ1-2	TGTGCCAGCAGCCCCAGACCCCCCCAGGGGGCAACCTATGGCTACACCTTC	CASSPRPPQGATYGYTF
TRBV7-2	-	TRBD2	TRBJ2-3	TGTGCCAGCAGCCGACTAGCGGGCACTAGCACAGATACGCAGTATTTT	CASSRLAGTSTDTQYF
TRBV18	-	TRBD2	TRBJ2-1	TGTGCCAGCTCACCGGGACTAGGGGTAAGAGAGCAGTTCTTC	CASSPGLGVREQFF
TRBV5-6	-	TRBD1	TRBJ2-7	TGTGCCAGCAACAGGGGCTCCAACTACGAGCAGTACTTC	CASNRGSNYEQYF
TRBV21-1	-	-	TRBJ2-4	TGTGCCAGCGGGCCGCTCCGGATAAACATTCAGTACTTC	CASGPLRINIQYF
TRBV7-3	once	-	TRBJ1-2	TGTGCCAGCAGCTTACGGGAAGTAGGGCTCTATGGCTACACCTTC	CASSLREVGLYGYTF
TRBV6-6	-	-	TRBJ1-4	TGTGCCAGCACCGAACCCGGACAGCCAGTAAAACTGTTTTTT	CASTEPGQPVKLFF
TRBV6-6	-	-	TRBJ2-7	TGTGCCAGCAGTCGCCGGGCAGGGGAACCCCTGGGTTTTTTC	CASSRRAGEPLGFF
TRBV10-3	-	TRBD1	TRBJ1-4	TGTGCCATCAGCACAGGGGTTAGAGAAAAACTGTTTTTT	CAISTGVREKLFF
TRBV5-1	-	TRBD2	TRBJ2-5	TGCGCCAGCAGCTTGGGGGACGCGAGTGGCGGGAGGCGAGAGACCCAGTACTTC	CASSLGDASGGRRETQYF
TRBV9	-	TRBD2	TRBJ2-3	TGTGCCAGTAGCGGGGGGGTGTCAGATACGCAGTATTTT	CASSGGVSDTQYF
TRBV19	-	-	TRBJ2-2	TGTGCCAGTAGTACCAGACAGTCCACCGGGGAGCTGTTTTTT	CASSTRQSTGELFF
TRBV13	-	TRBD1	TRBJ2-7	TGTGCCAGCAGCTTACTCCAGGGGGCGACCTACGAGCAGTACTTC	CASSLLQGATYEQYF
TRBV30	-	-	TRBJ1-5	TGTGCCTGGAGTTACGGGTTTTCTGGCAATCAGCCCCAGCATTTT	CAWSYGFSGNQPQHF
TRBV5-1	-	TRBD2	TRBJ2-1	TGCGCCAGCCGACCGGGACTAGCGGGATCCTTTGAGCAGTTCTTC	CASRPGLAGSFEQFF
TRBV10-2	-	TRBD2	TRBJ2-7	TGCGCCAGCACGGGGGGGGACGGGAGGCAGTACTTC	CASTGGDGRQYF
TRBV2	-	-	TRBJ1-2	TGTGCCAGCAGTCCCCTCGTGGGGCCTGGCTACACCTTC	CASSPLVGPGYTF
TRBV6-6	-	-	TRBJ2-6	TGTGCCAGCAGTCTGCCGGTAGCGGCTGGGGCCAACGTCCTGACTTTC	CASSLPVAAGANVLTF
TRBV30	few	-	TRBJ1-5	TGTGCCTGGAGCGAAGGGCAGGGCCAGCCCCAGCATTTT	CAWSEGQGQPQHF
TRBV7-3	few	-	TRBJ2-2	TGTGCCAGCAGCTTAGGGGGCGGCACCGGGGAGCTGTTTTTT	CASSLGGGTGELFF
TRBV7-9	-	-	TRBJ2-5	TGTGCCAGCAGCTTAGGAATCGCGGGAAGCCAAGAGACCCAGTACTTC	CASSLGIAGSQETQYF
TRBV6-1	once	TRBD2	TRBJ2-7	TGTGCCAGCAGCCTAGCGGGCGATTCCTACGAGCAGTACTTC	CASSLAGDSYEQYF
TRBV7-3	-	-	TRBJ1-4	TGTGCCAGCAGCCCAAGGGAGGAGAATGAAAAACTGTTTTTT	CASSPREENEKLFF
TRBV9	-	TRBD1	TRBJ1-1	TGTGCCAGCAGCACGGGACAGGAGAACACTGAAGCTTTCTTT	CASSTGQENTEAFF
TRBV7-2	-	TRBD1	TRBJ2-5	TGTGCCAGCAGCTTAGAGGGACAGAAGTTCCAAGAGACCCAGTACTTC	CASSLEGQKFQETQYF
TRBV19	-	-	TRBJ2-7	TGTGCCAGTAGAGCCGCAGGGGCTTTCTACGAGCAGTACTTC	CASRAAGAFYEQYF
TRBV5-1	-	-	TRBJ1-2	TGCGCCAGCAGCTTCGGAGTCCTATACTATGGCTACACCTTC	CASSFGVLYYGYTF
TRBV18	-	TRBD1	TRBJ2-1	TGTGCCAGCTCACCGCGCCTCACAGGGGATGGGAATGAGCAGTTCTTC	CASSPRLTGDGNEQFF